This T cell receptor (beta chain) was recovered during a study of T-cell memory formation after mild COVID-19. Study-level results: Those CD4+ clones that contracted were mainly in CM and EM (CD8+ ones in EMRA). Whereas later expanders leaned CD4+, clones contracting day 15 to 85 showed a balanced CD4/CD8 makeup.

UMIs and sample barcodes were carried by the TCR alpha and TCR beta cDNA libraries that 5'RACE produced using constant-segment primers. TCRdb called the 5' RACE reads again in MiXCR, with one record for every CDR3 protein. The sample contains approximately 560,000 distinct CDR3 sequences, about 18% of which appear only once. This clonotype turned up a few times. Its antigen is undetermined. The CDR3 covers 12 residues. The junction had 3 bases not matched to a gene; V was cut back by 8 bases and J by 3 bases. Sequencing was done on a sample of PBMCs or a T cell subset sorted from them (not recorded which). The sequence was collected from an adult woman who had mild COVID-19 (a few samples of this study predate the infection). Cell type and time point are not known. J is TRBJ2-5 and V is TRBV12-3 or TRBV12-4; 7 nucleotides line up with TRBD1. Here the CDR3 DNA reads TGTGCCAGCGGACAGGAAGAAGAGACCCAGTACTTC. Translation: CASGQEEETQYF.